Following are 2 T cell receptor beta chains from one sample sequenced in a study of beta chain features in type 1 diabetes. What was sequenced were expressed TCRB transcripts, since all of the isolated RNA had been reverse transcribed. Generated by immunoSEQ multiplex PCR, the TCRdb table keeps only in-frame clones and is missing some. There are almost 350,000 clones in the sample; around 7.6% occur only once, and approximately 0.47% lies in the top ten. Sequencing input: central memory CD4+ T cells from blood. Receptors were obtained from a young woman in good health.

This rearrangement joins TRBV10-3 to TRBJ2-1; TRBD1 matches 9 bases. Trimming at V came to 10 bases and at J to 4 bases, leaving 14 bases not matched to a gene. Germline CDR1 ENHRY, CDR2 SYGVKD. This CDR3 is built from 16 residues. In nucleotides, the CDR3 is TGTGCCACCGCTGTGGGAACAGGGGGCGCTTACAATGAGCAGTTCTTC. It yields the protein CATAVGTGGAYNEQFF.

In this sample, this clone turned up a few times. This chain joins TRBV28 and TRBJ1-5; D ambiguous. Germline-derived CDR1 and CDR2 are MDHEN and SYDVKM. V was pared by 2 bases and J by 7 bases, with 15 bases between. This CDR3 comprises 15 residues. The CDR3 region has the DNA TGTGCCAGCAGTTTAGCCGCATCTGGCCGGCAGCCCCAGCATTTT. This gives the protein CASSLAASGRQPQHF.